This TCR beta chain comes out of a study of cytomegalovirus exposure and HLA in healthy donors. The overall study: The 120 or so validation repertoires used a platform that matched the one used for the approximately 700 first-cohort repertoires, as a later analysis reported.

The data were produced by immunoSEQ multiplex PCR, yet TCRdb's version contains in-frame clones alone and is incomplete. This repertoire shows 150,000 to 200,000 clones, roughly 85% found once; its top ten account for roughly 15%. Regarding the study as a whole: CMV antigen specificity was confirmed in vitro for a few CMV-associated chains. Altogether, 150 or so TCR beta chains were recorded as cytomegalovirus-associated.

As regards this clone: Its antigen remains unknown.

V was pared by 2 bases and J by 4 bases, with 7 bases of the junction left unmatched. Per the germline V gene, CDR1 is SGHNT and CDR2 is YYREEE (reference sequence). This CDR3 is built from 15 residues. V is TRBV5-4 and J is TRBJ2-7; TRBD1 aligns across 9 bases. This sequence originates from a man between 18 and 29 years old in good health and CMV-seropositive. The sequencing input was PBMCs. This chain's CDR3 is CASSLPGTGMYEQYF. The CDR3 DNA is TGTGCCAGCAGCTTACCCGGGACAGGGATGTACGAGCAGTACTTC.